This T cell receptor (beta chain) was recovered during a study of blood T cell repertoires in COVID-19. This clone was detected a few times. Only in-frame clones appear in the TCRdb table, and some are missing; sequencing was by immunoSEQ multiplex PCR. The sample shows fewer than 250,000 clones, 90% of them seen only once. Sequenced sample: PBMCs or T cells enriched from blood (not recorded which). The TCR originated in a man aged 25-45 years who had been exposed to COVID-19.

The CDR3 DNA reads as TGTGCCACCAGCAGAGAGGCCCTGAACACTGAAGCTTTCTTT. It is translated as CATSREALNTEAFF. The V gene is TRBV15, the J gene TRBJ1-1; D is uncertain. V was trimmed by 0 bases and J by 0 bases, leaving 5 bases between them. Looked up from germline, CDR1 is LNHNV and CDR2 is YYDKDF (reference sequence). The CDR3 extends over 14 amino acids.